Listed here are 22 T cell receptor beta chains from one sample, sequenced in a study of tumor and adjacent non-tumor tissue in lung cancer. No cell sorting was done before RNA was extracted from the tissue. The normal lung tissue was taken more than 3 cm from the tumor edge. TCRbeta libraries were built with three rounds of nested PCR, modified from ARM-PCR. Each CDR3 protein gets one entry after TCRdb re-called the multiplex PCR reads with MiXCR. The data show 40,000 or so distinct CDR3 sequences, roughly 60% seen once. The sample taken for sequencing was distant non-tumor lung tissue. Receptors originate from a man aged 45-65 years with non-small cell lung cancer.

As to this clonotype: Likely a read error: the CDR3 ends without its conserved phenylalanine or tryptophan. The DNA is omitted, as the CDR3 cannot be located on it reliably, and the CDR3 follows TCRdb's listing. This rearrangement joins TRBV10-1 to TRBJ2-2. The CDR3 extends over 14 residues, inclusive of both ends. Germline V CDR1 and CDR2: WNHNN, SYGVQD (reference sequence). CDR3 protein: CASSGGVNTGELFI.

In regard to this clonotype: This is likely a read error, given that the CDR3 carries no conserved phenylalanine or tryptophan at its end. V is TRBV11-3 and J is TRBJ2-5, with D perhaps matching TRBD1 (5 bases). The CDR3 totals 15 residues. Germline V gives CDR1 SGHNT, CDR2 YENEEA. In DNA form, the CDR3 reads TGTGCCAGCAGCTCAGGGAACAGCCACCAAGAGGCCCAGTACCTC. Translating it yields CASSSGNSHQEAQYL.

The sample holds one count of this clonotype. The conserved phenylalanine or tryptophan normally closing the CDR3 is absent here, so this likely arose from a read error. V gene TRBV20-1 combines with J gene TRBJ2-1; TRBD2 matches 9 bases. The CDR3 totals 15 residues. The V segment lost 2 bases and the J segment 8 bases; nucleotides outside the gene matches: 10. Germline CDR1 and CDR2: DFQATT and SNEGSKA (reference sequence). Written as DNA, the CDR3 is TGCAGTGCTAGATGGGCTAGCGGGAAGAGGGATGAGCAGTTCTTA. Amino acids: CSARWASGKRDEQFL.

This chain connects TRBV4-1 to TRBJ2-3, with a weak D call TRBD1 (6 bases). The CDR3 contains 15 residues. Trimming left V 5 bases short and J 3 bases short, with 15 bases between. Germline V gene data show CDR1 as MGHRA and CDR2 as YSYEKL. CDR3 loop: CASSKGWTETDTQYF. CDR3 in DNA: TGCGCCAGCAGCAAAGGTTGGACAGAGACAGATACGCAGTATTTT.

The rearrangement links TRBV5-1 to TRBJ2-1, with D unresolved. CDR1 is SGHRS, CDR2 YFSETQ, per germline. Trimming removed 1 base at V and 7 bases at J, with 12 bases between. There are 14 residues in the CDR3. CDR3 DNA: TGCGCCAGCAGCTTGTCAAGCCCGGTAAATGAGCAGTTCTTC. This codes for CASSLSSPVNEQFF.

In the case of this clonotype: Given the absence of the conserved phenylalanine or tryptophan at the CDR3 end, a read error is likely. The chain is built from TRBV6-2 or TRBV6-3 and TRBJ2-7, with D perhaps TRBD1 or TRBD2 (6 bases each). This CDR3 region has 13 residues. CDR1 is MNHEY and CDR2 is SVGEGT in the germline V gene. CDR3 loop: CVSSPRGVGEQYL. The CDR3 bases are TGTGTCAGCAGCCCGAGGGGGGTCGGCGAGCAGTACCTC.

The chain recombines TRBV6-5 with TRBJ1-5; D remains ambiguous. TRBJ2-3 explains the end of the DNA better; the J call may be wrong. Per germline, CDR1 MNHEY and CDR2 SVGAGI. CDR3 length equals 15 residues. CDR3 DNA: TGTGCCAGCAGTTACTCGACGGAGTCAGACCAGCCCCAGTATTTT. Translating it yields CASSYSTESDQPQYF.

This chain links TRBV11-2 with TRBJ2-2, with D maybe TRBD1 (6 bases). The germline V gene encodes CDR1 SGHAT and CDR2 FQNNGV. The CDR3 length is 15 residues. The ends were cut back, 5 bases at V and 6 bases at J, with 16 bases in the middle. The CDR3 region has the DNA TGTGCCAGCAGCCCAGGGACAAGATCCGCCGGGGAGCTGTTTTTT. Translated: CASSPGTRSAGELFF. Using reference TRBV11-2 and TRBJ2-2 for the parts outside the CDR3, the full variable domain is EAGVAQSPRYKIIEKRQSVAFWCNPISGHATLYWYQQILGQGPKLLIQFQNNGVVDDSQLPKDRFSAERLKGVDSTLKIQPAKLEDSAVYLCASSPGTRSAGELFFGEGSRLTVL.

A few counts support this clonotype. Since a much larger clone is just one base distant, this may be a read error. CDR3 sequence reads: CASSYNRQYYGYTF. In DNA form, the CDR3 reads TGTGCCAGCAGTTACAACCGGCAGTATTATGGCTACACCTTC. The J gene is TRBJ1-2, the V gene TRBV6-5; D is uncertain. Germline CDR1 and CDR2: MNHEY and SVGAGI. Trimming took off 2 bases at V and 5 bases at J, with 12 bases between the two ends. The CDR3 extends over 14 amino acids.

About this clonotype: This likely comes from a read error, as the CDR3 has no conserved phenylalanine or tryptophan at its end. This CDR3 is CASSSQETQYI. In DNA form, the CDR3 reads TGTGCCAGCAGCTCTCAAGAGACCCAGTACATC. The chain couples TRBV7-9 to TRBJ2-5; D call uncertain. V was pared by 4 bases and J by 2 bases, with 2 bases between. The CDR3 loop spans 11 amino acids. Per the germline V gene, CDR1 is SEHNR and CDR2 is FQNEAQ (reference sequence).

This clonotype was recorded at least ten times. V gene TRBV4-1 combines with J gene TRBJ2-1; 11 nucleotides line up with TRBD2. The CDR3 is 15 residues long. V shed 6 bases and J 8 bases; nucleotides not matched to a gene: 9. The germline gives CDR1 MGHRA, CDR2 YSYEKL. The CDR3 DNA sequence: TGCGCCAGCAGTCGCTCGACTAGCGGGACGCATGAGCAGTTCTTC. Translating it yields CASSRSTSGTHEQFF.

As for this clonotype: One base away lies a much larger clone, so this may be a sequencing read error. The CDR3 sequence: CASSPRLDRVPYEQYF. For the CDR3, the DNA is TGTGCCAGCAGCCCCCGACTAGACAGAGTCCCCTACGAGCAGTACTTC. The chain carries TRBV7-9 and TRBJ2-7; the D gene is possibly TRBD2 (6 bases). Trimming shortened V by 5 bases and J by 2 bases, and 19 bases separated the two germline ends. The V gene's germline CDR1 is SEHNR and CDR2 FQNEAQ (reference sequence). CDR3 length equals 16 residues.

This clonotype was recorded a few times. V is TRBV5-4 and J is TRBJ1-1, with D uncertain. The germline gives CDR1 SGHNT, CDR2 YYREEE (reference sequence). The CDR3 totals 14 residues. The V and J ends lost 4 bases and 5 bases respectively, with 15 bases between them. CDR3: CASSTGKYGTEAFF. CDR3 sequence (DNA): TGTGCCAGCAGCACGGGGAAGTACGGAACTGAAGCTTTCTTT.

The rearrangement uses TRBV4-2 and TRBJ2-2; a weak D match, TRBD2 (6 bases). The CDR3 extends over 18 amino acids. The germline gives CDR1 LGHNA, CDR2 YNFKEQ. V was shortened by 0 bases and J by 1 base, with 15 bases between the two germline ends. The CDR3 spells CASSQEGLSGVNTGELFF. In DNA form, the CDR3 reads TGTGCCAGCAGCCAAGAGGGGCTATCGGGGGTGAACACCGGGGAGCTGTTTTTT.

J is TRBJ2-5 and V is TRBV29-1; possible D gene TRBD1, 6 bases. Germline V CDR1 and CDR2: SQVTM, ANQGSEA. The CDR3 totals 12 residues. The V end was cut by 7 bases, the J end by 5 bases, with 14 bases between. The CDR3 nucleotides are TGCAGCGCTAGAGGACAGAGGGAGACCCAGTACTTC. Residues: CSARGQRETQYF.

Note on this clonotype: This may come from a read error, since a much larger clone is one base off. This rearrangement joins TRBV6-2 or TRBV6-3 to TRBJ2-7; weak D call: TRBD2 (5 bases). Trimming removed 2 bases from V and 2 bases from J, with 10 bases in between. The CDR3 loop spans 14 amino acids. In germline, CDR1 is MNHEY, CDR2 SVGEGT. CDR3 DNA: TGTGCCAGCAGTTACGCCCTGCGGGCCTACGAGCAGTACTTC. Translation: CASSYALRAYEQYF.

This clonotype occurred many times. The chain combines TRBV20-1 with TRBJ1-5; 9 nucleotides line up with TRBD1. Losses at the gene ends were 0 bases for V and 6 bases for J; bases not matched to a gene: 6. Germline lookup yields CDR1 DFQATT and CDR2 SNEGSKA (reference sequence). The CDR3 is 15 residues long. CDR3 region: CSARETPTGGQPQHF. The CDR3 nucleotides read TGCAGTGCTAGAGAAACACCGACAGGGGGTCAGCCCCAGCATTTT.

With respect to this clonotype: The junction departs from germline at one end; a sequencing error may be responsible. The CDR3 nucleotides are TGTGCCAGCACGAAGGGGACTGGGAACACCATATATTTT. Encoded protein: CASTKGTGNTIYF. This sequence joins TRBV25-1 and TRBJ1-3; maybe TRBD1 (5 bases). The CDR3 runs to 13 residues. CDR1 and CDR2 from the germline V gene are MGHDK and SYGVNS.

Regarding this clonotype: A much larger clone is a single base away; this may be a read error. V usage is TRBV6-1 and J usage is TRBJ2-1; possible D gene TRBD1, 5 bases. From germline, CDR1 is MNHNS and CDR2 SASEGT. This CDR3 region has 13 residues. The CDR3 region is CGSRVYPDNEQFF. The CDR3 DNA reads TGTGGCAGCAGGGTCTATCCCGACAATGAGCAGTTCTTC.

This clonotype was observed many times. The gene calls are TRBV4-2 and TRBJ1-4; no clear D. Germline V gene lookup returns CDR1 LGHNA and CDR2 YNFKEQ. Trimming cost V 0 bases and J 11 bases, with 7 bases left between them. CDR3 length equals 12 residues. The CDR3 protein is CASSQEGKKLFF. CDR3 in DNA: TGTGCCAGCAGCCAAGAGGGAAAGAAACTGTTTTTT.

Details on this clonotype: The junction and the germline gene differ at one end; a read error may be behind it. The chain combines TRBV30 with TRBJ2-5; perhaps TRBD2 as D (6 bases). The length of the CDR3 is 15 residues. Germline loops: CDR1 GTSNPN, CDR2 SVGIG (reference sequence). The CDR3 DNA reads TGTGCCTGGACAACCAGGAGGAGGCGTCGGGAGACCCGGTACTTC. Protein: CAWTTRRRRRETRYF.

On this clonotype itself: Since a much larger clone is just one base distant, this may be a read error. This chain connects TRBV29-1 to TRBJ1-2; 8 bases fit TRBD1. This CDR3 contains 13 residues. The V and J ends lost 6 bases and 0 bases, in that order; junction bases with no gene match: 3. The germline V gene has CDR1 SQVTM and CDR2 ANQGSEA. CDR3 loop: CSVHRGANYGYTF. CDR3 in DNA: TGCAGCGTGCACAGGGGGGCTAACTATGGCTACACCTTC.